A single sample is the source of the 19 T cell receptor beta chains below, sequenced in a study of CD8 T cells in acute hepatitis C reinfection. Time point indicated: naive CD8 control sorted from an acute-time-point sample. Only in-frame clones appear in the TCRdb table, and some are missing; sequencing was by immunoSEQ multiplex PCR. The profile shows tens of thousands of clones, 87% of them singletons. Sequenced: naive CD8+ T cells from PBMCs. These receptors were collected from a man aged 30-40 years with chronic hepatitis C.

The chain uses TRBV28 and TRBJ1-5; possibly TRBD1 for D (6 bases). With 2 bases removed from V and 7 bases from J, the gap between germline ends came to 12 bases. Germline-derived CDR1 and CDR2 are MDHEN and SYDVKM. The CDR3 has 14 amino acids. CDR3 sequence: CASSLMGAGQPQHF. In DNA, the CDR3 is TGTGCCAGCAGTTTAATGGGGGCTGGGCAGCCCCAGCATTTT. The variable domain in full, with the rest retrieved from reference TRBV28 and TRBJ1-5, is DVKVTQSSRYLVKRTGEKVFLECVQDMDHENMFWYRQDPGLGLRLIYFSYDVKMKEKGDIPEGYSVSREKKERFSLILESASTNQTSMYLCASSLMGAGQPQHFGDGTRLSIL.

The chain joins TRBV7-9 to TRBJ2-7, with D possibly being TRBD2 (6 bases). Germline CDR1 reads SEHNR; CDR2 reads FQNEAQ (reference sequence). The CDR3 covers 14 residues. Trimming stripped 2 bases from V and 2 bases from J, with 10 bases between. CDR3 protein: CASSLLGSPYEQYF. CDR3 nucleotides: TGTGCCAGCAGCTTACTCGGGAGTCCCTACGAGCAGTACTTC.

This clone showed up just once. The gene calls are TRBV27 and TRBJ2-2; no definite D call. Trimming took off 3 bases at V and 4 bases at J, with 0 bases between the two ends. Per germline, CDR1 MNHEY and CDR2 SMNVEV (reference sequence). This CDR3 contains 11 residues. The CDR3 nucleotides are TGTGCCAGCAGTTTCACCGGGGAGCTGTTTTTT. This sequence encodes CASSFTGELFF.

The J gene is TRBJ2-1, the V gene TRBV5-1; 7 nucleotides agree with TRBD1. The CDR3 has 13 amino acids. V lost 4 bases and J lost 7; bases outside the gene matches: 5. Looked up from germline, CDR1 is SGHRS and CDR2 is YFSETQ. The CDR3 spells CASSPQTGNEQFF. The DNA of the CDR3 is TGCGCCAGCAGCCCTCAGACAGGGAATGAGCAGTTCTTC.

V usage is TRBV27 and J usage is TRBJ2-1, with a weak D call TRBD1 (5 bases). This CDR3 region has 13 residues. Trimming pared 2 bases from V and 6 bases from J, leaving 8 bases between. From germline, CDR1 is MNHEY and CDR2 SMNVEV (reference sequence). CDR3 nucleotide sequence: TGTGCCAGCAGTTTAGGCAGGGCCAATGAGCAGTTCTTC. This codes for CASSLGRANEQFF.

This sequence joins TRBV6-5 and TRBJ2-5, with TRBD1 as a possible D gene (6 bases). V lost 2 bases and J 2 bases, leaving 12 bases between the germline ends. Germline V gives CDR1 MNHEY, CDR2 SVGAGI. The CDR3 length is 15 residues. For the CDR3, the DNA is TGTGCCAGCAGTTACCAAGGACAGACACAAGAGACCCAGTACTTC. Its translation: CASSYQGQTQETQYF.

J is TRBJ2-3 and V is TRBV6-6; 10 positions match TRBD2. V was pared by 0 bases and J by 5 bases, with 2 bases of the junction left unmatched. This CDR3 region has 15 residues. Germline V CDR1 and CDR2: MNHNY, SVGAGI (reference sequence). The CDR3 sequence is CASSYSSSGGDTQYF. CDR3 nucleotide sequence: TGTGCCAGCAGTTACTCGTCTAGCGGGGGAGATACGCAGTATTTT.

The chain uses TRBV15 and TRBJ1-1; possibly TRBD1 for D (5 bases). The CDR3 consists of 14 residues. CDR1 and CDR2 (germline): LNHNV, YYDKDF (reference sequence). The V gene lost 4 bases and the J gene lost 1 base, with 10 bases spanning the gap. CDR3 sequence reads: CATSNQGWNTEAFF. CDR3 bases: TGTGCCACCAGCAACCAGGGCTGGAACACTGAAGCTTTCTTT.

The V gene is TRBV7-2, the J gene TRBJ1-1; D may be TRBD1 (6 bases). The length of the CDR3 is 12 residues. V was shortened by 11 bases and J by 2 bases, with 12 bases between the two germline ends. Germline loops: CDR1 SGHTA, CDR2 FQGNSA. The CDR3 DNA follows: TGTGCCGGGGGACACCTAAACACTGAAGCTTTCTTT. This gives the protein CAGGHLNTEAFF.

The genes are TRBV6-1 and TRBJ1-2, with 9 bases matching TRBD1. The length of the CDR3 is 16 residues. CDR1 is MNHNS, CDR2 SASEGT, per germline. The V gene end was trimmed by 0 bases and the J gene end by 4 bases; junction bases not matched to a gene: 6. As DNA, the CDR3 is TGTGCCAGCAGTGAAGCAGGTTGGGACAGGGTCTATGGCTACACCTTC. Its protein product is CASSEAGWDRVYGYTF.

The sample holds one count of this clone. The rearrangement links TRBV4-1 to TRBJ1-1; unclear D gene. Germline V gene sequence: CDR1 MGHRA, CDR2 YSYEKL. Between the trimmed V and J ends, which lost 1 base and 10 bases, there was a span of 25 bases. CDR3 size: 17 residues. This CDR3 is CASSQAPAPFGTEGAFF. The CDR3 DNA reads as TGCGCCAGCAGCCAAGCCCCGGCCCCCTTTGGAACTGAGGGAGCTTTCTTT.

This chain connects TRBV19 to TRBJ2-1, with a weak D call TRBD1 (5 bases). Germline assignment: CDR1 LNHDA and CDR2 SQIVND (reference sequence). The CDR3 totals 13 residues. V was clipped by 5 bases and J by 3 bases, with 8 bases between them. In DNA, the CDR3 is TGTGCCAGTAGTCCGGACATCTACAATGAGCAGTTCTTC. It yields the protein CASSPDIYNEQFF.

The CDR3 protein is CASNDNSYEQYF. The CDR3 DNA reads as TGTGCCAGTAACGACAACTCCTACGAGCAGTACTTC. The chain links TRBV19 to TRBJ2-7; no reliable D call. Trimming shortened V by 7 bases and J by 0 bases, and 7 bases separated the two germline ends. Germline CDR1 and CDR2: LNHDA and SQIVND (reference sequence). The CDR3 totals 12 residues.

The chain's CDR3 is CASSEGFLAGTGDTQYF. Written as DNA, the CDR3 is TGTGCCAGCAGTGAAGGGTTCCTAGCGGGGACGGGTGATACGCAGTATTTT. V usage is TRBV2 and J usage is TRBJ2-3, with 9 bases matching TRBD2. The CDR3 has 17 amino acids. CDR1 SNHLY and CDR2 FYNNEI come from the germline V gene. After removal of 1 base from V and 6 bases from J, the junction contained 11 bases not matched to a gene.

J is TRBJ2-3 and V is TRBV4-3; no clear D gene. Germline assignment: CDR1 LGHNA and CDR2 YSLEER. There are 15 residues in the CDR3. Trimming shortened V by 2 bases and J by 0 bases, and 9 bases separated the two germline ends. In nucleotides, the CDR3 is TGCGCCAGCAGCCAATTCGGCTCTAGCACAGATACGCAGTATTTT. This translates into CASSQFGSSTDTQYF.

The chain couples TRBV11-1 to TRBJ2-1, with no clear D. Germline assignment: CDR1 SGHAT and CDR2 FQDESV (reference sequence). The CDR3 sequence is 12 residues long. Trimming pared 9 bases from V and 5 bases from J, leaving 11 bases between. The CDR3 sequence: CASTSRDNEQFF. In nucleotides, the CDR3 is TGTGCCAGTACATCAAGGGACAATGAGCAGTTCTTC.

The rearrangement uses TRBV6-5 and TRBJ1-2; 9 nucleotides line up with TRBD1. Germline V lookup: CDR1 MNHEY, CDR2 SVGAGI. The CDR3 is 13 residues long. V lost 5 bases and J lost 3; bases outside the gene matches: 1. CDR3 bases: TGTGCCAGCAGTGGGGACAGGGACTATGGCTACACCTTC. Translation gives CASSGDRDYGYTF.

This chain uses TRBV6-6 with TRBJ2-7, with D perhaps matching TRBD1 or TRBD2 (5 bases each). Trimming pared 2 bases from V and 2 bases from J, leaving 7 bases between. CDR1 is MNHNY and CDR2 is SVGAGI in the germline V gene (reference sequence). The CDR3 is 13 residues long. DNA for the CDR3: TGTGCCAGCAGTTACGGGGGTACCTACGAGCAGTACTTC. Its protein is CASSYGGTYEQYF.

This rearrangement joins TRBV11-2 to TRBJ2-1; D is unclear. The CDR3 runs to 10 residues. With 4 bases removed from V and 8 bases from J, the gap between germline ends came to 3 bases. Germline V gene sequence: CDR1 SGHAT, CDR2 FQNNGV. CDR3 sequence: CASSSDEQFF. CDR3 DNA sequence: TGTGCCAGCAGCTCTGATGAGCAGTTCTTC.